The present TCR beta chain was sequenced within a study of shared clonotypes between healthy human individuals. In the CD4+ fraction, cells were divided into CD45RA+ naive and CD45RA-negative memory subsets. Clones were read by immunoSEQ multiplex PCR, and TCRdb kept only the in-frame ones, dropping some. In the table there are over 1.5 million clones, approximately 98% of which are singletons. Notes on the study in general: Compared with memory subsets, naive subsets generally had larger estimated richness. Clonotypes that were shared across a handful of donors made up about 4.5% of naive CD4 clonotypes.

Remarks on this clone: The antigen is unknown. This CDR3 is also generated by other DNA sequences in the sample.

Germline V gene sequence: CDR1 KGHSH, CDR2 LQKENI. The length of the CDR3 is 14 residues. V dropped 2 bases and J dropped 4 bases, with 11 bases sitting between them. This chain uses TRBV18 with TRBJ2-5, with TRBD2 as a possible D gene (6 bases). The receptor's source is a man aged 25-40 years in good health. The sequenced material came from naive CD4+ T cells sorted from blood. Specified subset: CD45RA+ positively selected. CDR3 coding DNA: TGTGCCAGCTCACCAGGACTACCTCGAGAGACCCAGTACTTC. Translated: CASSPGLPRETQYF.